Given below is one TCR beta chain in context. It has no known antigen specificity. Per-base qualities were not stored, and no clone one base away is much larger. The sample belongs to a study of OX40 agonist ivuxolimab in advanced cancers. Study-wide context: The costimulatory receptor OX40 (CD134) was targeted by ivuxolimab, a fully human IgG2 agonistic monoclonal antibody. Intravenous ivuxolimab was administered to patients every 2 weeks at six dose levels: 0.01, 0.1, 0.3, 1.5, 3 and 10 mg/kg. Of the roughly 51 patients in dose escalation, approximately 20 had hepatocellular carcinoma, some 15 had melanoma, 9 had renal cell carcinoma and 9 had head and neck cancer. The paper reports the monotherapy dose-escalation portion (N of about 51 patients) of the phase I ivuxolimab trial. A male proportion of roughly 80% and a mean age of approximately 62 years, ranging from about 20 to 79, were recorded for the dose-escalation cohort. Prior anti-PD-1, anti-PD-L1 or anti-CTLA-4 therapy was permitted, and checkpoint inhibitors had been received by 30% to 40% of dose-escalation patients. Peripheral TCRbeta sequencing was intended to test whether TCR sequence diversity was altered and clonal T-cell expansion was caused by ivuxolimab. Partial responses occurred in three dose-escalation patients, of whom one had hepatocellular carcinoma and two had cutaneous melanoma. The full study reports these points: On average, CD8+ T cells showed more expanded clones than CD4+ T cells after ivuxolimab. Partial responders in the 0.1-3.0 mg/kg groups had among the lowest normalized peripheral clonal expansion, especially among CD8+ T cells. Low levels of normalized T-cell clonal expansion were also seen in some nonresponding patients. At doses of 0.1 to 3.0 mg/kg, clonal expansion of both CD4+ and CD8+ blood T cells was observed from baseline to week 6. The antigen specificity of the clonally expanded peripheral T cells was not determined.

Patients with autoimmune disease history or receiving systemic immunosuppression were excluded from the trial. In every dose cohort, peripheral blood was drawn for TCR sequencing at baseline, cycle 4 day 1, and cycle 7 day 1. Samples were obtained from an open-label, multicenter, first-in-human phase I dose-escalation trial of ivuxolimab. Adults with locally advanced or metastatic melanoma, renal cell carcinoma, hepatocellular carcinoma or head and neck squamous cell carcinoma were enrolled in the trial. Before TCR sequencing, CD4+ T cells and CD8+ T cells were sorted from peripheral blood as separate populations. As encoded in the germline V gene (reference sequence), CDR1 is SGHNT while CDR2 is YYREEE. Cut back by 0 bases and 4 bases, the V and J ends lie 10 bases apart. From the cysteine up to the phenylalanine, the CDR3 has a length of 14 residues. Left in the record is the CDR3 DNA by itself, 42 bases read in frame from the first base.

Genomic DNA was isolated from the sorted cells so that the TCRbeta CDR3 region could be sequenced. The immunoSEQ Assay was used to sequence the TCRbeta CDR3 regions. TCRdb mirrors the immuneACCESS table, restricted to in-frame sequences. Some clones are absent from its copies; in checked studies, under half trace to an unresolved V gene, and the reason for the others is unknown. The sample table lists about 65,000 clones, over 75% of them with a count of one. The ten largest clonotypes hold 0.35% to 0.45% of the sample. The TCR originated in an adult with an advanced solid tumor such as melanoma, head and neck, liver or kidney cancer. The sequence is built from TRBV5-4 and TRBJ2-5, with TRBD1 tentatively as D gene (6 bases match). The sample here was CD4+ or CD8+ T cells sorted from blood, taken in a trial of the OX40 agonist ivuxolimab. The CDR3 protein: CASSLGSRGETQYF. The nucleotide sequence is given as TGTGCCAGCAGCTTGGGAAGCAGGGGAGAGACCCAGTACTTC.